The 28 T cell receptor beta chains listed next were all sequenced from one sample in a study of prognosis after radiotherapy for stage I lung cancer. Two rounds of multiplex PCR amplified TCR beta CDR3 from genomic DNA. The authors ran first-round PCR with primers specific to each TRBV and TRBJ gene. TCRdb independently ran MiXCR on the multiplex PCR reads; one entry per CDR3 protein. The repertoire holds under 25,000 distinct CDR3 sequences, with about 46% as singletons. Sequencing was performed on PBMCs, taken before or after stereotactic body radiation therapy (not recorded which). The origin of the receptors is a donor of 50 years or more with non-small cell lung cancer.

Sample share makes this clonotype medium-sized (0.01 to 0.1%). The chain recombines TRBV3-1 with TRBJ2-5; D call uncertain. The germline V gene encodes CDR1 LGHDT and CDR2 YNNKEL (reference sequence). The V gene lost 8 bases and the J gene lost 7 bases, with 11 bases spanning the gap. This CDR3 spans 11 amino acids. The CDR3 DNA follows: TGTGCCAGCTCTTCTATGGGGACCCAGTACTTC. Protein product: CASSSMGTQYF.

At least ten counts were recorded for this clonotype. This chain connects TRBV2 to TRBJ2-4, with 8 bases identical to TRBD1. Trimming removed 4 bases from V and 8 bases from J; junction bases left unmatched: 7. This CDR3 spans 14 amino acids. The V gene's germline CDR1 is SNHLY and CDR2 FYNNEI. DNA of the CDR3: TGTGCCAGCAGTGGGGGGACAGGCCAACACATTCAGTACTTC. Protein sequence: CASSGGTGQHIQYF.

This clonotype appeared many times. The gene calls are TRBV20-1 and TRBJ1-6, with 9 bases lining up with TRBD1. The CDR3 length is 13 residues. Per germline, CDR1 DFQATT and CDR2 SNEGSKA (reference sequence). The V gene end was trimmed by 5 bases and the J gene end by 8 bases; junction bases not matched to a gene: 4. The CDR3 coding sequence is TGCAGTGCTCGGGACAGGGCTGATTCACCCCTCCACTTT. Protein product: CSARDRADSPLHF.

On this clonotype: A far larger clone is one base from this, pointing to a likely read error. V and J are TRBV6-9 and TRBJ1-5; perhaps TRBD1 as D (5 bases). V was clipped by 5 bases and J by 0 bases, with 11 bases between them. The length of the CDR3 is 15 residues. In germline, CDR1 is MNHGY, CDR2 SVAAGI. CDR3 sequence: CASSGVRASNQPQHF. The CDR3 DNA reads as TGTGCCAGCAGTGGGGTCAGGGCTAGCAATCAGCCCCAGCATTTT.

The gene calls are TRBV5-4 and TRBJ2-3; TRBD2 matches at 11 bases. CDR3 length: 16 amino acids. V was pared by 4 bases and J by 0 bases, with 4 bases of the junction left unmatched. Germline CDR1 SGHNT, CDR2 YYREEE (reference sequence). This CDR3 reads CASSRGLAESTDTQYF. CDR3 bases: TGTGCCAGCAGCCGGGGACTAGCGGAGAGCACAGATACGCAGTATTTT.

This clonotype was seen at least ten times. The rearrangement joins TRBV28 to TRBJ2-1; D might be TRBD1 (6 bases). Germline CDR1 and CDR2: MDHEN and SYDVKM. This CDR3 region has 11 residues. The V end lost 8 bases, the J end lost 9 bases, and 11 bases lay between the germline ends. CDR3 in amino acids: CASGVRGEQFF. The CDR3, as DNA: TGTGCCAGCGGTGTCAGGGGTGAGCAGTTCTTC. Full variable domain (outside the CDR3, taken from reference TRBV28 and TRBJ2-1): DVKVTQSSRYLVKRTGEKVFLECVQDMDHENMFWYRQDPGLGLRLIYFSYDVKMKEKGDIPEGYSVSREKKERFSLILESASTNQTSMYLCASGVRGEQFFGPGTRLTVL.

This clonotype has at least ten counts. This chain uses TRBV28 with TRBJ1-3; TRBD1 matches at 8 bases. The CDR3 extends over 15 amino acids. V lost 6 bases to trimming and J lost 0 bases; unmatched junction nucleotides: 4. Germline-derived CDR1 and CDR2 are MDHEN and SYDVKM. In DNA, the CDR3 is TGTGCCAGCAGCCAGGACAGGGCCTCTGGAAACACCATATATTTT. It is translated as CASSQDRASGNTIYF.

At least ten counts were recorded for this clonotype. The CDR3 region is CATTGTAYEQYF. The CDR3 nucleotides read TGCGCCACCACAGGGACCGCCTACGAGCAGTACTTC. The chain employs TRBV10-2 and TRBJ2-7, with TRBD1 as a possible D gene (6 bases). CDR3 length: 12 residues. Germline V gene sequence: CDR1 WSHSY, CDR2 SAAADI. Between the trimmed V and J ends, which lost 10 bases and 2 bases, there was a span of 12 bases.

As regards this clonotype: A read error may account for a junction end that differs from germline. The chain has TRBV7-9 and TRBJ2-1, with D possibly matching TRBD2 (6 bases). The CDR3 spans 18 residues. Germline-derived CDR1 and CDR2 are SEHNR and FQNEAQ (reference sequence). CDR3 protein: CASILGSMGGINEREQFF. As DNA, the CDR3 is TGTGCCAGCATCTTAGGATCGATGGGCGGGATTAACGAAAGGGAGCAGTTCTTC.

Sample share makes this clonotype medium-sized. The rearrangement uses TRBV6-1 and TRBJ2-7, with 10 bases lining up with TRBD2. This CDR3 region has 17 residues. Trimming removed 6 bases from V and 7 bases from J; junction bases left unmatched: 18. Germline assignment: CDR1 MNHNS and CDR2 SASEGT. DNA of the CDR3: TGTGCCAGCAGGCCCTCCGGGACTAGCGTTTCCCTTGGGGAGCAGTACTTC. This gives the protein CASRPSGTSVSLGEQYF.

The chain couples TRBV15 to TRBJ2-2, with 7 nucleotides matching TRBD2. Germline V gene lookup returns CDR1 LNHNV and CDR2 YYDKDF (reference sequence). This CDR3 has 15 residues. The V gene end was trimmed by 0 bases and the J gene end by 7 bases; junction bases not matched to a gene: 5. The CDR3 loop reads CATSRELAERGELFF. The DNA of the CDR3 is TGTGCCACCAGCAGAGAGCTAGCGGAACGCGGGGAGCTGTTTTTT.

Regarding this clonotype: A read error may explain this, as a much larger clone is one base away. The chain employs TRBV5-4 and TRBJ2-2, with D hard to call. The CDR3 is 15 amino acids. Trimming removed 0 bases at V and 3 bases at J, with 9 bases between. CDR1 SGHNT and CDR2 YYREEE come from the germline V gene (reference sequence). The CDR3 loop is CASSLGWADTGELFF. The CDR3 DNA is TGTGCCAGCAGCTTGGGCTGGGCGGACACCGGGGAGCTGTTTTTT. The full variable domain, in which reference TRBV5-4 and TRBJ2-2 provide the parts outside the CDR3, is ETGVTQSPTHLIKTRGQQVTLRCSSQSGHNTVSWYQQALGQGPQFIFQYYREEENGRGNFPPRFSGLQFPNYSSELNVNALELDDSALYLCASSLGWADTGELFFGEGSRLTVL.

The chain recombines TRBV6-4 with TRBJ2-7, with D uncertain. The CDR3 extends over 13 amino acids. Germline lookup yields CDR1 MRHNA and CDR2 SNTAGT. The ends were cut back, 3 bases at V and 3 bases at J, with 9 bases in the middle. CDR3 nucleotide sequence: TGTGCCAGCAGTGAACAGACAATCTACGAGCAGTACTTC. Translating gives CASSEQTIYEQYF.

Many counts were recorded for this clonotype. At one end the junction does not follow the germline gene, possibly because of a read error. The chain couples TRBV6-1 to TRBJ1-4; 12 nucleotides match TRBD1. The CDR3 is 17 residues long. The germline gives CDR1 MNHNS, CDR2 SASEGT. In DNA, the CDR3 is TGTGCCGGCAGTACCGGGACAGGGGGCTTAACTAATGAAAAACTGTTTTTT. It yields the protein CAGSTGTGGLTNEKLFF.

CDR3 sequence (DNA): TGTGCCACCAGTGACCCTGGGACGACGGAGACCCAGTACTTC. Translation gives CATSDPGTTETQYF. The chain has TRBV24-1 and TRBJ2-5; possibly TRBD1 or TRBD2 for D (5 bases each). The CDR3 has 14 residues. Trimming removed 4 bases from V and 5 bases from J, with 13 bases in between. The germline CDR1 and CDR2 sequences are KGHDR and SFDVKD.

The V and J genes are TRBV6-5 and TRBJ1-2; D is uncertain. The V and J ends lost 0 bases and 4 bases respectively, with 3 bases between them. Germline V gene lookup returns CDR1 MNHEY and CDR2 SVGAGI. CDR3 length: 12 residues. This CDR3 reads CASSYSGYGYTF. The CDR3 DNA reads TGTGCCAGCAGTTACTCAGGCTATGGCTACACCTTC.

The rearrangement joins TRBV14 to TRBJ2-3; D is possibly TRBD2 (5 bases). The CDR3 sequence is 12 residues long. V lost 4 bases and J lost 12, with 14 bases in between. The germline gives CDR1 SGHDN, CDR2 FVKESK. This CDR3 is CASSPGVFTQYF. CDR3 nucleotides: TGTGCCAGCAGCCCCGGGGTATTTACACAGTATTTT. Filled out from reference TRBV14 and TRBJ2-3, the complete variable domain reads EAGVTQFPSHSVIEKGQTVTLRCDPISGHDNLYWYRRVMGKEIKFLLHFVKESKQDESGMPNNRFLAERTGGTYSTLKVQPAELEDSGVYFCASSPGVFTQYFGPGTRLTVL.

The chain is built from TRBV5-1 and TRBJ2-7; D gene ambiguous. Germline V CDR1 and CDR2: SGHRS, YFSETQ. V was trimmed by 5 bases and J by 0 bases, leaving 6 bases between them. This CDR3 comprises 12 residues. This chain's CDR3 is CASRQSSYEQYF. The CDR3 nucleotides read TGCGCCAGCAGACAGAGCTCCTACGAGCAGTACTTC.

The chain employs TRBV5-4 and TRBJ2-3; D possibly corresponds to TRBD2 (6 bases). CDR3 length: 15 amino acids. V lost 2 bases to trimming and J lost 0 bases, with 10 bases between them. Germline V gene data show CDR1 as SGHNT and CDR2 as YYREEE (reference sequence). The CDR3: CASSFGLSSTDTQYF. The CDR3 DNA is TGTGCCAGCAGCTTTGGACTATCTAGCACAGATACGCAGTATTTT.

Remarks on this clonotype: A far larger clone differs by one base, so this is likely a read error. The V and J genes are TRBV6-9 and TRBJ2-7; D is ambiguous. CDR1 is MNHGY and CDR2 is SVAAGI in the germline V gene. Trimming removed 3 bases from V and 2 bases from J, with 11 bases in between. CDR3 length equals 14 residues. CDR3 amino acids: CASSYPAGPYEQYF. The CDR3 coding sequence is TGTGCCAGCAGTTACCCGGCAGGTCCCTACGAGCAGTACTTC.

The table lists this clonotype with many counts. The chain has TRBV9 and TRBJ2-3; possible D gene TRBD2, 6 bases. The CDR3 is 17 amino acids. Germline lookup yields CDR1 SGDLS and CDR2 YYNGEE. V lost 0 bases to trimming and J lost 8 bases, with 22 bases between them. The CDR3 spells CASSVATGGLNGATQYF. CDR3 DNA sequence: TGTGCCAGCAGCGTAGCTACAGGAGGGCTGAACGGGGCTACGCAGTATTTT. The complete variable domain, with remaining parts taken from reference TRBV9 and TRBJ2-3, reads DSGVTQTPKHLITATGQRVTLRCSPRSGDLSVYWYQQSLDQGLQFLIQYYNGEERAKGNILERFSAQQFPDLHSELNLSSLELGDSALYFCASSVATGGLNGATQYFGPGTRLTVL.

This clonotype turned up a few times. A much larger clonotype is one base distant, so this may be a read error. The chain's CDR3 is CASSHPRGKRALNTGELFF. CDR3 sequence (DNA): TGTGCCAGCAGTCACCCCAGGGGGAAGCGGGCCCTGAACACCGGGGAGCTGTTTTTT. The rearrangement links TRBV6-2 or TRBV6-3 to TRBJ2-2; a weak D match, TRBD1 (7 bases). V was cut by 5 bases and J by 1 base, with 23 bases left in between. Germline V gene lookup returns CDR1 MNHEY and CDR2 SVGEGT. The CDR3 consists of 19 residues.

A remark on this clonotype: Given a far larger clone just one base away, this is likely a sequencing read error. This chain links TRBV5-5 with TRBJ2-5; TRBD2 matches at 11 bases. The J call could be wrong; TRBJ2-1 is a better fit for the DNA end. The CDR3 runs to 15 residues. CDR1 and CDR2 from the germline V gene are SGHKS and YYEKEE (reference sequence). CDR3 in DNA: TGTGCCAGCAGCTTTACTAGCGGGAGCTGGGGTGAGCAGTTCTTC. Protein product: CASSFTSGSWGEQFF.

This clonotype was found many times. The chain links TRBV10-2 to TRBJ1-5; D gene ambiguous. In germline, CDR1 is WSHSY, CDR2 SAAADI. The CDR3 loop spans 13 amino acids. Trimming stripped 2 bases from V and 6 bases from J, with 8 bases between. CDR3 amino acids: CASSEGNGQPQHF. In DNA, the CDR3 is TGCGCCAGCAGTGAGGGGAACGGTCAGCCCCAGCATTTT.

This clonotype has at least ten counts. The chain links TRBV6-4 to TRBJ2-1, with 11 bases lining up with TRBD2. V shed 3 bases and J 7 bases; nucleotides not matched to a gene: 8. This CDR3 region has 16 residues. CDR1 is MRHNA and CDR2 is SNTAGT in the germline V gene. CDR3 loop: CASSESIGTSGNEQFF. The DNA for the CDR3 is TGTGCCAGCAGTGAGTCTATCGGGACTAGCGGTAATGAGCAGTTCTTC.

This clonotype was picked up many times. The chain couples TRBV20-1 to TRBJ2-3; perhaps TRBD1 as D (6 bases). Germline assignment: CDR1 DFQATT and CDR2 SNEGSKA (reference sequence). The CDR3 runs to 15 residues. V was clipped by 3 bases and J by 0 bases, with 13 bases between them. The CDR3 DNA is TGCAGTGCTAGGGTAGGGGGTGCTAGCACAGATACGCAGTATTTT. Protein: CSARVGGASTDTQYF.

Turning to this clonotype: A read error may account for a junction end that differs from germline. The rearrangement joins TRBV5-1 to TRBJ2-3, with 11 bases fitting TRBD1. The germline gives CDR1 SGHRS, CDR2 YFSETQ. CDR3 length: 14 residues. Here the CDR3 DNA reads TGCGCCAACAGCCTCGGGACAGGGGGGGATACGCAGTATTTT. Translated: CANSLGTGGDTQYF.

The chain combines TRBV7-3 with TRBJ2-1, with 10 bases identical to TRBD2. V trimming: 5 bases; J trimming: 5 bases; junction bases outside the gene matches: 6. The CDR3 sequence is 15 residues long. Germline CDR1 SGHTA, CDR2 FQGTGA. DNA of the CDR3: TGTGCCAGCAGCCCTCAGCTAGCGGGAGACAATGAGCAGTTCTTC. Translation gives CASSPQLAGDNEQFF.